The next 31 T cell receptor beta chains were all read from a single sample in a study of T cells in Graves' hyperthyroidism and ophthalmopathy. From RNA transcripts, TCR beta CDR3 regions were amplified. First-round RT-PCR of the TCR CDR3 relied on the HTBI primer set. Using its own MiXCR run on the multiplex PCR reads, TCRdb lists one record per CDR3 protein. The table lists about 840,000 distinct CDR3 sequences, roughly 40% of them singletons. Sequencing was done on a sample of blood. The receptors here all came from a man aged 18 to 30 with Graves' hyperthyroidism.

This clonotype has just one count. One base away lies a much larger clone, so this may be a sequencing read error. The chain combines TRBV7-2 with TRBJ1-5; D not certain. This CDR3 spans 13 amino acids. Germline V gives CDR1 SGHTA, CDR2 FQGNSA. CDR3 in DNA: TGTGCCCGCAGCCAACAACAGAATCAGCCCCAGCATTTT. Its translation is CARSQQQNQPQHF.

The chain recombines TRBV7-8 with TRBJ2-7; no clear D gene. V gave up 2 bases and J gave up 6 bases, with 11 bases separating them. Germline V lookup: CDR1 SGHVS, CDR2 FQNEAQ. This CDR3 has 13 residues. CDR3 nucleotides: TGTGCCAGCAGCTTAAGTTGGCCCCGCGAGCAGTACTTC. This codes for CASSLSWPREQYF. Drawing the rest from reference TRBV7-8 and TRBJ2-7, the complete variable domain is GAGVSQSPRYKVAKRGQDVALRCDPISGHVSLFWYQQALGQGPEFLTYFQNEAQLDKSGLPSDRFFAERPEGSVSTLKIQRTQQEDSAVYLCASSLSWPREQYFGPGTRLTVT.

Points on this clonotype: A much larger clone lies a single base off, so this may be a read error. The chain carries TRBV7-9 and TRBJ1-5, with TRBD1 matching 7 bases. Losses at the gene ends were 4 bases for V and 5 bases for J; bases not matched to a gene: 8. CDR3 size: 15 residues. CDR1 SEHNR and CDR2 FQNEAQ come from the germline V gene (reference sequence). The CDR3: CASSSGGQVYQPQHF. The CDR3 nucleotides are TGTGCCAGCAGCTCAGGCGGACAGGTTTATCAGCCCCAGCATTTT.

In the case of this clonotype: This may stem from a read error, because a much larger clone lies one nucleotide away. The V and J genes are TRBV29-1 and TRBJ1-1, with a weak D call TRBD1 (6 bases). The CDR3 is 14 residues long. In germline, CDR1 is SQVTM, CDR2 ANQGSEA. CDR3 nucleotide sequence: TGCAACGTTGAGGGACCGGGACAGAACACTGAAGCTTTCTTT. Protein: CNVEGPGQNTEAFF. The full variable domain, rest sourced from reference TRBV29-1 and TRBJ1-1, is SAVISQKPSRDICQRGTSLTIQCQVDSQVTMMFWYRQQPGQSLTLIATANQGSEATYESGFVIDKFPISRPNLTFSTLTVSNMSPEDSSIYLCNVEGPGQNTEAFFGQGTRLTVV.

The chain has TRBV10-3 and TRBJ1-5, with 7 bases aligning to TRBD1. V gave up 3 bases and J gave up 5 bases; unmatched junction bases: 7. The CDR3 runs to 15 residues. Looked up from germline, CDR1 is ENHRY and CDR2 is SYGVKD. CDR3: CAISDEAGGDQPQHF. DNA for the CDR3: TGTGCCATCAGTGACGAGGCAGGGGGTGATCAGCCCCAGCATTTT.

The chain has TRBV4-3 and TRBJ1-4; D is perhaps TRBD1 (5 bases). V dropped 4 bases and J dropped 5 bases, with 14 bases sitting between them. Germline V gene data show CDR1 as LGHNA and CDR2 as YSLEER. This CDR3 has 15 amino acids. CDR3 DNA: TGCGCCAGCAGCCGATCCGGGACGGTAAATGAAAAACTGTTTTTT. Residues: CASSRSGTVNEKLFF.

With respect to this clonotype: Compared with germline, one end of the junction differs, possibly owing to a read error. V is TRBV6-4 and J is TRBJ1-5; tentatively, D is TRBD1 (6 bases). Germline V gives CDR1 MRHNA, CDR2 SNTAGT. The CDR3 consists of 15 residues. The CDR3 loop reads CAGRIQGYSNQPQHF. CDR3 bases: TGTGCCGGCAGGATACAGGGATATAGCAATCAGCCCCAGCATTTT.

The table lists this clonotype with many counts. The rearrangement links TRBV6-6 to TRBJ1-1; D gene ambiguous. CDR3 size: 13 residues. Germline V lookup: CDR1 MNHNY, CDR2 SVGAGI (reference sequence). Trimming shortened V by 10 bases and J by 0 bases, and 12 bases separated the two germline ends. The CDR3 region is CATSVHLNTEAFF. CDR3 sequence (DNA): TGTGCCACGTCGGTCCACCTGAACACTGAAGCTTTCTTT.

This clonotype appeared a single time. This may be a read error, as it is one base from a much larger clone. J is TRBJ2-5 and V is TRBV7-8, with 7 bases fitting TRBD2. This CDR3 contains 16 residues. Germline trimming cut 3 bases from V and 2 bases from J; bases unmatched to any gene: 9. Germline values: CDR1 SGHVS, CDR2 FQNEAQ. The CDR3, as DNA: TGTGCCAGCAGCTTCCTAGCGGCGGATAGACAAGAGACCCAGTACTTC. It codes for CASSFLAADRQETQYF. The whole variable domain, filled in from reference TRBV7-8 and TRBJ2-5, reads GAGVSQSPRYKVAKRGQDVALRCDPISGHVSLFWYQQALGQGPEFLTYFQNEAQLDKSGLPSDRFFAERPEGSVSTLKIQRTQQEDSAVYLCASSFLAADRQETQYFGPGTRLLVL.

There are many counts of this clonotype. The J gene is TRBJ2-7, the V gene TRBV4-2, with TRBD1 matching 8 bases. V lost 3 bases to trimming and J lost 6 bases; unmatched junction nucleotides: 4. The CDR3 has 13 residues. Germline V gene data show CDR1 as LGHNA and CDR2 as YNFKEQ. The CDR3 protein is CASSQDRAGEQYF. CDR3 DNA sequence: TGTGCCAGCAGCCAGGACAGGGCGGGCGAGCAGTACTTC.

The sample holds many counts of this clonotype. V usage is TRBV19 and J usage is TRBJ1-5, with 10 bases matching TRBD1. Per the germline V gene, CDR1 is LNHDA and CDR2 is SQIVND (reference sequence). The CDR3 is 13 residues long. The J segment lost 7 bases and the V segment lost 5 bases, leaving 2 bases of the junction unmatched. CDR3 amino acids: CASSGTGVQPQHF. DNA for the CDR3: TGTGCCAGTAGTGGGACAGGGGTGCAGCCCCAGCATTTT.

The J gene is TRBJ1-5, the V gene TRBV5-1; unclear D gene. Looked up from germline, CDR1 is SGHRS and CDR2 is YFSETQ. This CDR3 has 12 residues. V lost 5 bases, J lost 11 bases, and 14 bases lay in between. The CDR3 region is CASRADQETQHF. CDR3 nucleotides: TGCGCCAGCAGAGCTGATCAAGAGACCCAGCATTTT. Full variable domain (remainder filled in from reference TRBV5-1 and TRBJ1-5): KAGVTQTPRYLIKTRGQQVTLSCSPISGHRSVSWYQQTPGQGLQFLFEYFSETQRNKGNFPGRFSGRQFSNSRSEMNVSTLELGDSALYLCASRADQETQHFGDGTRLSIL.

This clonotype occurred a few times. CDR3 in amino acids: CSASSSAVRDTEAFF. The CDR3 nucleotides read TGCAGTGCTTCTTCATCCGCAGTTAGGGACACTGAAGCTTTCTTT. The V and J genes are TRBV20-1 and TRBJ1-1; no definite D call. CDR3 size: 15 residues. Deletions cut 5 bases from V and 3 bases from J, with 19 bases between. The germline gives CDR1 DFQATT, CDR2 SNEGSKA (reference sequence).

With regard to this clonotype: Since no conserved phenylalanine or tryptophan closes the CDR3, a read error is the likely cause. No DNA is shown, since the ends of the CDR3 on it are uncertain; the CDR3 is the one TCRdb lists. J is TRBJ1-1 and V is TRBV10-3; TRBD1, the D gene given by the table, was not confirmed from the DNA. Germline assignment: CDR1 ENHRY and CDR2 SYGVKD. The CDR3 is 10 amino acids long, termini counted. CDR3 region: CAISGQEANY.

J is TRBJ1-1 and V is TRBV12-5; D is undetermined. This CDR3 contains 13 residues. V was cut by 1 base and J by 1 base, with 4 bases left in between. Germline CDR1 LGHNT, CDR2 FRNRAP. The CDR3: CASGLGGNTEAFF. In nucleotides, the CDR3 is TGTGCTAGTGGTTTGGGGGGGAACACTGAAGCTTTCTTT.

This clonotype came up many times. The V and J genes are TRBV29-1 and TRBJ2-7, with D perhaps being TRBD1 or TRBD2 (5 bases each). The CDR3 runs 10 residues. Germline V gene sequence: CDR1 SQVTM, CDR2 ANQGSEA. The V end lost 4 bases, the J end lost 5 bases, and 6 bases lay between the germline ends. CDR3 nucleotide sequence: TGCAGCGTTGTGGGGGACGAGCAGTACTTC. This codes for CSVVGDEQYF.

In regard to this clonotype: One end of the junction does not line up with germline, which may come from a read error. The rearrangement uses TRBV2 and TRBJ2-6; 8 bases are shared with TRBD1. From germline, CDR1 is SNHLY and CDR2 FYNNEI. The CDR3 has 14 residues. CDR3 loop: CAISELTGDDVLTF. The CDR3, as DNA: TGTGCCATCAGTGAGTTGACAGGGGACGACGTCCTGACTTTC.

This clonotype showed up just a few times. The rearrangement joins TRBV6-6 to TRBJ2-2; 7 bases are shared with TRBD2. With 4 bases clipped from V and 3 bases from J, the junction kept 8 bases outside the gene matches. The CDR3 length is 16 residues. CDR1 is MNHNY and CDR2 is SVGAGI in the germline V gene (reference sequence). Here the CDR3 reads CASSWGGRRDTGELFF. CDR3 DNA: TGTGCCAGCAGTTGGGGCGGGAGACGCGACACCGGGGAGCTGTTTTTT.

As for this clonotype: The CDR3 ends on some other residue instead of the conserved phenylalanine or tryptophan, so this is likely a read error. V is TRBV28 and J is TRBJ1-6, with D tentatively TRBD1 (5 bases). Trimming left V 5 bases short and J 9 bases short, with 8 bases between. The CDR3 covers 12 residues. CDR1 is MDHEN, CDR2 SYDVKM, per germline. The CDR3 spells CASSRGSSPLHL. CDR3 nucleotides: TGTGCCAGCAGTCGGGGGAGTTCACCCCTCCACCTT.

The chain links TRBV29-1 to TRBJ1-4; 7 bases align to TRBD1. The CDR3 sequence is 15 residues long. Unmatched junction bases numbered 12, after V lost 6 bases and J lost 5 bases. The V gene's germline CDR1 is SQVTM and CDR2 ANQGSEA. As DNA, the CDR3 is TGCAGCGTCCGGAAGGGGGGCAGGGGGAATGAAAAACTGTTTTTT. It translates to CSVRKGGRGNEKLFF. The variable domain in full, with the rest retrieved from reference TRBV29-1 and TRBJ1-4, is SAVISQKPSRDICQRGTSLTIQCQVDSQVTMMFWYRQQPGQSLTLIATANQGSEATYESGFVIDKFPISRPNLTFSTLTVSNMSPEDSSIYLCSVRKGGRGNEKLFFGSGTQLSVL.

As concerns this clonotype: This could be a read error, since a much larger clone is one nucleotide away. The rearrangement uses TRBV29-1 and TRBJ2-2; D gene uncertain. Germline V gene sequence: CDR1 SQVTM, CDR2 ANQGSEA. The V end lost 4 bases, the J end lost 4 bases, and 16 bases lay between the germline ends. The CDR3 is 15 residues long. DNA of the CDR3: TGCAGCGTTGTCTCCGGTGGGGTTGGCACCGGGGAGCTGTTTTTT. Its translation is CSVVSGGVGTGELFF.

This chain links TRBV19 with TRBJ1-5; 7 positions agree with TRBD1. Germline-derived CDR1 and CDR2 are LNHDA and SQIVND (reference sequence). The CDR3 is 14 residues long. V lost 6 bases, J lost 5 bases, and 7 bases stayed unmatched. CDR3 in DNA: TGTGCCAGTAGGCCGACAGGGAACGATCAGCCCCAGCATTTT. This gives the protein CASRPTGNDQPQHF.

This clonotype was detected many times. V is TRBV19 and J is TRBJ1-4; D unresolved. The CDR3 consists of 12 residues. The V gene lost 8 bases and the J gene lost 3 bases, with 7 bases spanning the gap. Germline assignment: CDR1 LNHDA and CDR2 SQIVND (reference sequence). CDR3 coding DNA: TGTGCCAGTTGGGGAGCTAATGAAAAACTGTTTTTT. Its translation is CASWGANEKLFF.

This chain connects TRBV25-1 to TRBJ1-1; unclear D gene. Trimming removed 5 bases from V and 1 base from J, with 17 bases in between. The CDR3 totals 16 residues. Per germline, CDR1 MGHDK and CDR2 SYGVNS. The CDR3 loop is CASSYSPGQRNTEAFF. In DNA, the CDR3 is TGTGCCAGCAGTTACAGCCCCGGTCAGCGGAACACTGAAGCTTTCTTT.

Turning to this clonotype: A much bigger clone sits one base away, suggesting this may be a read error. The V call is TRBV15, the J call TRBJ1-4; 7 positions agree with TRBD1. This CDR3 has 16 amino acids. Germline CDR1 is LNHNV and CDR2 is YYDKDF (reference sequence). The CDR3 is CGTSRGTVATNEKLFF. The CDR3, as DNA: TGTGGCACCAGCAGGGGGACAGTAGCAACTAATGAAAAACTGTTTTTT.

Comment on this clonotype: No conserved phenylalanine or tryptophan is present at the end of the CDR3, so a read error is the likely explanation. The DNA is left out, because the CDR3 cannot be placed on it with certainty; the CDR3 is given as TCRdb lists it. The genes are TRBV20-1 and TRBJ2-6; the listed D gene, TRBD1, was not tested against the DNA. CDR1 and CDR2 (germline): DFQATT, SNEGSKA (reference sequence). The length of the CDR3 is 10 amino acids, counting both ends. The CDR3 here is CSASEAGAGT.

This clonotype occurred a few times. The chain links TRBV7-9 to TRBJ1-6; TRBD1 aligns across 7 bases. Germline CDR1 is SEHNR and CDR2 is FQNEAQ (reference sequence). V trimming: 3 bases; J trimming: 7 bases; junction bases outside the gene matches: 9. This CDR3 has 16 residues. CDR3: CASSFRQGSLNSPLHF. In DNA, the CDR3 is TGTGCCAGCAGCTTCCGACAGGGCTCACTGAATTCACCCCTCCACTTT.

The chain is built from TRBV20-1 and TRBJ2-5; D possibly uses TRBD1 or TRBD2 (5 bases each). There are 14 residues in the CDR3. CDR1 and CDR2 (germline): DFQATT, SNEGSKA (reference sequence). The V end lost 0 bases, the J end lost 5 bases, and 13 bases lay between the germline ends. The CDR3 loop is CSARDFRGGETQYF. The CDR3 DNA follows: TGCAGTGCTAGAGATTTCCGGGGCGGGGAGACCCAGTACTTC.

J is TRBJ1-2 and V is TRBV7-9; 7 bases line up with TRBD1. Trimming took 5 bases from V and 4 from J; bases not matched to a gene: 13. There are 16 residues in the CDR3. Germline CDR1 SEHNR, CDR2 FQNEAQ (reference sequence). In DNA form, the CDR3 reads TGTGCCAGCAGCCCCCCCCCGGGACAGTCCGGCTATGGCTACACCTTC. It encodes CASSPPPGQSGYGYTF.

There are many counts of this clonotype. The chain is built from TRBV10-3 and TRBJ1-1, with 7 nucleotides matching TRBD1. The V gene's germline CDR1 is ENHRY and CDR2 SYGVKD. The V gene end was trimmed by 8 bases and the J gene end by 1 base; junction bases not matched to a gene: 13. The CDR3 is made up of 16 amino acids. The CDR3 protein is CAIRKERTGGNTEAFF. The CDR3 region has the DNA TGTGCCATCCGCAAGGAGCGGACAGGAGGGAACACTGAAGCTTTCTTT.

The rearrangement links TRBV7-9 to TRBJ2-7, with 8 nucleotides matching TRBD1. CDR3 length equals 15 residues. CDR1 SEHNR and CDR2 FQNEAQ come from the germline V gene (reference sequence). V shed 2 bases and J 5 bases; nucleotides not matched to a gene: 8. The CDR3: CASSLIYRGKDEQYF. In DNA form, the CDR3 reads TGTGCCAGCAGCTTAATATACAGGGGGAAGGACGAGCAGTACTTC.